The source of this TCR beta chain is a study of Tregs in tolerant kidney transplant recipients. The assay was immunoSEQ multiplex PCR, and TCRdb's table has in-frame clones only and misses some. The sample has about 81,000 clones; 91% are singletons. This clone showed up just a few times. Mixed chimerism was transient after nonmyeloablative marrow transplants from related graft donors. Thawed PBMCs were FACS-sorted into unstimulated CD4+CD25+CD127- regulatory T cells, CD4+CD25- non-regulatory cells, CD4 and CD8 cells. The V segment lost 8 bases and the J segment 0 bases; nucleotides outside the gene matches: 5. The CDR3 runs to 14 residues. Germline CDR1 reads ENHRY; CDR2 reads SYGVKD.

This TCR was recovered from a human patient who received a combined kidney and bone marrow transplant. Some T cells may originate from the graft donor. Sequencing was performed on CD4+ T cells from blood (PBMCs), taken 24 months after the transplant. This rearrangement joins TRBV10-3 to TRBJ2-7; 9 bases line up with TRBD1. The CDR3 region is CAIGRQGGSYEQYF. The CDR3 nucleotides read TGTGCCATCGGGAGACAGGGGGGCTCCTACGAGCAGTACTTC.